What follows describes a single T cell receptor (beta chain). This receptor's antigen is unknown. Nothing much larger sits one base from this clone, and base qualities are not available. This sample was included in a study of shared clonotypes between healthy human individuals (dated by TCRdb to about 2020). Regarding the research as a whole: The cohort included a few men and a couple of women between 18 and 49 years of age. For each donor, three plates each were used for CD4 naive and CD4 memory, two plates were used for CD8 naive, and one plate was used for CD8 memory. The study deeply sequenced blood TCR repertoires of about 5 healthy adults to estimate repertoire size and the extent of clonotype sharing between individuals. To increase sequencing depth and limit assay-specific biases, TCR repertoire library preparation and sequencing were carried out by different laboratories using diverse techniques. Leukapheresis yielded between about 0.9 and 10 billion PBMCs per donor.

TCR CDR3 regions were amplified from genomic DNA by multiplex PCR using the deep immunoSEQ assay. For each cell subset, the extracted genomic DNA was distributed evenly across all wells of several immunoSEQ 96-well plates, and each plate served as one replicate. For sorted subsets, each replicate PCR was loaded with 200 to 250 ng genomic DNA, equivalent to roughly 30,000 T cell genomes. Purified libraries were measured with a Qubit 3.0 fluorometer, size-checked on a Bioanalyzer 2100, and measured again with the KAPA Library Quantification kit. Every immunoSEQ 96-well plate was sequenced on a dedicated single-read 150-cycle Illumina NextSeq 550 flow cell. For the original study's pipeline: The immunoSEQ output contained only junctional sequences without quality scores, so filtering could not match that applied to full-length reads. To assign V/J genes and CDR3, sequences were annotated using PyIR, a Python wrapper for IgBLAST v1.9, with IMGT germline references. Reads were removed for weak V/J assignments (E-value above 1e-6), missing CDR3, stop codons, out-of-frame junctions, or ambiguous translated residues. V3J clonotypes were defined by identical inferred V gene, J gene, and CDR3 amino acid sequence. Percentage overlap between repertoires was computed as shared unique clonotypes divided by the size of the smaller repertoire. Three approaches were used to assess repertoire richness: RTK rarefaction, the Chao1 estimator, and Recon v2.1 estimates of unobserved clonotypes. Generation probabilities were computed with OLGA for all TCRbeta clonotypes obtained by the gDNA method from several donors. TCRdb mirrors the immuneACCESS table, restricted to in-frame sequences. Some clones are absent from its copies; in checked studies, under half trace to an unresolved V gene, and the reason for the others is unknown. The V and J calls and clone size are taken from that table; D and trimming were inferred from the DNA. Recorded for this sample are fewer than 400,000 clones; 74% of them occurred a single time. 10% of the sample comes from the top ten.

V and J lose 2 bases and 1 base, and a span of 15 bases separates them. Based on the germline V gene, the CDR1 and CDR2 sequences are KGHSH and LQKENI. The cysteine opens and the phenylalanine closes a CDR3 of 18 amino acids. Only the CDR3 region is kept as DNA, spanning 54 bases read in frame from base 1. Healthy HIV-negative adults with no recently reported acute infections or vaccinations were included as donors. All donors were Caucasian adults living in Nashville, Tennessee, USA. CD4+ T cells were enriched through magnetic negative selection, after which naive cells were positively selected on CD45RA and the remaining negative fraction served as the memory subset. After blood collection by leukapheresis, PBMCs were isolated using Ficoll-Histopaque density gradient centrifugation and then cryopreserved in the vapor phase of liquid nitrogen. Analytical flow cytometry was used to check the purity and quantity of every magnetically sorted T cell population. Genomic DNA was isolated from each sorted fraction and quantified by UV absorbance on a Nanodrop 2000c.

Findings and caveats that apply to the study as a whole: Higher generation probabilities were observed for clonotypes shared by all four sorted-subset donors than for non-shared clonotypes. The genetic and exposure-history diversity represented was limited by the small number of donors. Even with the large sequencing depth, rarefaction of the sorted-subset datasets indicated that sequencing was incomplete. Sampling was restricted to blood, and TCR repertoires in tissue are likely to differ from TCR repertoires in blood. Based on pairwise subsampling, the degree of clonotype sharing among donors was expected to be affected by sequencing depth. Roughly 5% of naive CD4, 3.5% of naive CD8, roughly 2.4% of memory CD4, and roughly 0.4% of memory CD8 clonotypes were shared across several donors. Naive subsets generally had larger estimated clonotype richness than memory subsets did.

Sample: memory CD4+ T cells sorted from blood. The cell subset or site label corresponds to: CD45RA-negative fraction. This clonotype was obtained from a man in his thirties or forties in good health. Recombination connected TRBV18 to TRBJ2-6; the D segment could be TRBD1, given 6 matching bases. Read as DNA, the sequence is TGTGCCAGCTCACCAAGCAGGGGCACGGGGTCTGGGGCCAACGTCCTGACTTTC. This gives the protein CASSPSRGTGSGANVLTF.